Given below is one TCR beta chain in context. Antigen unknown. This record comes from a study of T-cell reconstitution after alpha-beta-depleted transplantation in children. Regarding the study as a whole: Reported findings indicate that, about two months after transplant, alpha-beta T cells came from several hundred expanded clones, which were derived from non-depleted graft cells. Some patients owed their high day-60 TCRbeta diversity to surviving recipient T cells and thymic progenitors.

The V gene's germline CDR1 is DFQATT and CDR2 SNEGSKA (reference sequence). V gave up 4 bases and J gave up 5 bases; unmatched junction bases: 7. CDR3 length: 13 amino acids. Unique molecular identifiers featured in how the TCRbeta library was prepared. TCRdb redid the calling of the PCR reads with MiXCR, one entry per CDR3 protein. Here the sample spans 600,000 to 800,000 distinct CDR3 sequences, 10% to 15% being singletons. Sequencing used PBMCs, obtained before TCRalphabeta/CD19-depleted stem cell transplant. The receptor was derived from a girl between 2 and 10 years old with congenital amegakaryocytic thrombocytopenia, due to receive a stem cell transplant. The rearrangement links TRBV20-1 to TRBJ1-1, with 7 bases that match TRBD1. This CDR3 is CSANLGQETEAFF. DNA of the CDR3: TGCAGTGCTAACCTCGGACAGGAGACTGAAGCTTTCTTT.